These 5 T cell receptor beta chains share one sample of origin, sequenced in a study of T-cell reconstitution after alpha-beta-depleted transplantation in children. TCRbeta library construction was performed incorporating unique molecular identifiers. TCRdb analysed the PCR reads with MiXCR anew, one entry per CDR3 protein. The table includes about 410,000 distinct CDR3 sequences, roughly 21% detected once. The sample here was PBMCs from the stem cell graft donor, taken from the stem cell graft. These receptors all come from a human donor who donated a stem cell graft to a child with acute myeloid leukemia.

This clonotype was found many times. The V call is TRBV29-1, the J call TRBJ2-7, with D possibly called TRBD1 or TRBD2 (5 bases each). Germline CDR1 SQVTM, CDR2 ANQGSEA. The CDR3 runs to 11 residues. Deletions cut 3 bases from V and 6 bases from J, with 9 bases between. In DNA, the CDR3 is TGCAGCGTTGAGAGGGGTTTCGAGCAGTACTTC. It codes for CSVERGFEQYF.

The table lists this clonotype with a few counts. The J gene is TRBJ2-3, the V gene TRBV29-1; 10 bases align to TRBD1. The V gene end was trimmed by 4 bases and the J gene end by 6 bases; junction bases not matched to a gene: 7. Germline V lookup: CDR1 SQVTM, CDR2 ANQGSEA. There are 14 residues in the CDR3. The CDR3: CSVVRDRGLDTQYF. The CDR3 DNA reads TGCAGCGTTGTAAGGGACAGGGGATTGGATACGCAGTATTTT.

This chain uses TRBV11-2 with TRBJ2-7; TRBD2 agrees at 13 bases. The CDR3 is 18 residues long. The J segment lost 0 bases and the V segment lost 0 bases, leaving 5 bases of the junction unmatched. CDR1 and CDR2 from the germline V gene are SGHAT and FQNNGV. The CDR3 DNA sequence: TGTGCCAGCAGCTTAGAGGGACTAGCGGGACTAAGCTCCTACGAGCAGTACTTC. Translating gives CASSLEGLAGLSSYEQYF. Together with reference TRBV11-2 and TRBJ2-7, the CDR3 gives the full variable domain: EAGVAQSPRYKIIEKRQSVAFWCNPISGHATLYWYQQILGQGPKLLIQFQNNGVVDDSQLPKDRFSAERLKGVDSTLKIQPAKLEDSAVYLCASSLEGLAGLSSYEQYFGPGTRLTVT.

This clonotype was detected a few times. V gene TRBV12-3 or TRBV12-4 combines with J gene TRBJ2-1, with 7 bases that match TRBD1. The CDR3 is 15 amino acids. The V and J ends lost 6 bases and 4 bases, in that order; junction bases with no gene match: 9. The chain's CDR3 is CASRHRTGQYNEQFF. CDR3 sequence (DNA): TGTGCCAGCAGACATCGGACAGGACAATACAATGAGCAGTTCTTC.

This clonotype turned up a few times. The gene calls are TRBV5-6 and TRBJ2-5; TRBD1 is a possible D gene (5 bases). The germline V gene has CDR1 SGHDT and CDR2 YYEEEE. Trimming stripped 4 bases from V and 2 bases from J, with 18 bases between. The CDR3 totals 16 residues. The CDR3 loop reads CASSPFKGMIQETQYF. The CDR3 bases are TGTGCCAGCAGCCCATTTAAGGGGATGATACAAGAGACCCAGTACTTC.